The 25 T cell receptor beta chains presented below share a single source sample, sequenced in a study of cytomegalovirus exposure and HLA in healthy donors. Researchers ran the PCR with 60 Vbeta and 13 Jbeta primers. The repertoire was sequenced with immunoSEQ multiplex PCR; TCRdb's copy has only in-frame clones and lacks some. The sample carries around 90,000 clones, about 89% recorded once. Sequencing was carried out using PBMCs. These receptors all stem from a man aged 30 to 45 in good health and CMV-seropositive.

This chain links TRBV18 with TRBJ2-1, with TRBD2 matching 8 bases. Germline-derived CDR1 and CDR2 are KGHSH and LQKENI. V was clipped by 1 base and J by 8 bases; unmatched bases: 7. This CDR3 spans 15 amino acids. The CDR3 DNA follows: TGTGCCAGCTCACCACTAGCGGGGTTAGCGGATGAGCAGTTCTTC. Translating gives CASSPLAGLADEQFF. Filled out from reference TRBV18 and TRBJ2-1, the complete variable domain reads NAGVMQNPRHLVRRRGQEARLRCSPMKGHSHVYWYRQLPEEGLKFMVYLQKENIIDESGMPKERFSAEFPKEGPSILRIQQVVRGDSAAYFCASSPLAGLADEQFFGPGTRLTVL.

The gene calls are TRBV4-1 and TRBJ1-1, with a weak D call TRBD1 (6 bases). V was trimmed by 5 bases and J by 1 base, leaving 14 bases between them. The CDR3 has 15 residues. Germline CDR1 MGHRA, CDR2 YSYEKL. The chain's CDR3 is CASSTPGHTNTEAFF. The CDR3, as DNA: TGCGCCAGCAGCACCCCGGGACACACGAACACTGAAGCTTTCTTT.

Here the CDR3 reads CASSSTGGYSGNTIYF. The CDR3, as DNA: TGTGCCAGCAGCTCCACAGGGGGCTACTCTGGAAACACCATATATTTT. This chain joins TRBV5-5 and TRBJ1-3, with 9 bases lining up with TRBD1. J lost 0 bases, V lost 3 bases, and 4 bases had no gene match. This CDR3 is 16 amino acids long. Germline CDR1 is SGHKS and CDR2 is YYEKEE (reference sequence). The full variable domain, completed using reference TRBV5-5 and TRBJ1-3, is DAGVTQSPTHLIKTRGQQVTLRCSPISGHKSVSWYQQVLGQGPQFIFQYYEKEERGRGNFPDRFSARQFPNYSSELNVNALLLGDSALYLCASSSTGGYSGNTIYFGEGSWLTVV.

V usage is TRBV21-1 and J usage is TRBJ1-5; the D call in the table, TRBD1, was not verified against the DNA. TRBV21-1 is shown as a pseudogene. The CDR3 covers 17 residues. CDR3: CASSKSKRTGANQPQHF. The CDR3, as DNA: TGTGCCAGCAGCAAAAGCAAGAGGACAGGGGCCAATCAGCCCCAGCATTTT.

The chain links TRBV19 to TRBJ2-3; 10 bases align to TRBD2. After removal of 4 bases from V and 4 bases from J, the junction contained 8 bases not matched to a gene. This CDR3 is built from 16 residues. Germline V CDR1 and CDR2: LNHDA, SQIVND (reference sequence). CDR3 residues: CASSKAAGGPADTQYF. CDR3 sequence (DNA): TGTGCCAGTAGTAAGGCAGCGGGAGGGCCGGCAGATACGCAGTATTTT.

V usage is TRBV5-1 and J usage is TRBJ2-3; TRBD2 matches 11 bases. Unmatched junction bases numbered 10, after V lost 0 bases and J lost 4 bases. Germline assignment: CDR1 SGHRS and CDR2 YFSETQ. CDR3 size: 18 residues. CDR3 loop: CASSLAKTSGSGADTQYF. Written as DNA, the CDR3 is TGCGCCAGCAGCTTGGCCAAAACTAGCGGGAGTGGCGCAGATACGCAGTATTTT. The variable domain in full, completed from reference TRBV5-1 and TRBJ2-3, reads KAGVTQTPRYLIKTRGQQVTLSCSPISGHRSVSWYQQTPGQGLQFLFEYFSETQRNKGNFPGRFSGRQFSNSRSEMNVSTLELGDSALYLCASSLAKTSGSGADTQYFGPGTRLTVL.

The chain couples TRBV27 to TRBJ2-1; TRBD2 might be the D (6 bases). V lost 0 bases, J lost 5 bases, and 14 bases lay in between. Germline CDR1 MNHEY, CDR2 SMNVEV (reference sequence). This CDR3 is built from 16 residues. Written as DNA, the CDR3 is TGTGCCAGCAGTTTATCATCGGGCCGGAGGGACAATGAGCAGTTCTTC. Residues: CASSLSSGRRDNEQFF.

The CDR3 coding sequence is TGTGCCAGCAGCTCTATCCTAGCCGACCATACGCAGTATTTT. This gives the protein CASSSILADHTQYF. The genes are TRBV7-2 and TRBJ2-3, with a tentative D call TRBD2 (5 bases). The CDR3 covers 14 residues. V lost 4 bases, J lost 7 bases, and 15 bases lay in between. Germline V lookup: CDR1 SGHTA, CDR2 FQGNSA.

The V and J genes are TRBV30 and TRBJ1-1; D gene ambiguous. In germline, CDR1 is GTSNPN, CDR2 SVGIG (reference sequence). V lost 1 base, J lost 5 bases, and 8 bases lay in between. CDR3 length: 12 residues. This CDR3 reads CAWSGLGTEAFF. For the CDR3, the DNA is TGTGCCTGGAGTGGGCTTGGTACTGAAGCTTTCTTT.

The V and J genes are TRBV5-1 and TRBJ2-3, with D maybe TRBD2 (5 bases). This CDR3 is built from 15 residues. Trimming shortened V by 4 bases and J by 2 bases, and 14 bases separated the two germline ends. The V gene's germline CDR1 is SGHRS and CDR2 YFSETQ. The CDR3 sequence: CASSGGDLITDTQYF. As DNA, the CDR3 is TGCGCCAGCAGCGGAGGAGACCTAATCACAGATACGCAGTATTTT.

The chain has TRBV6-5 and TRBJ2-1, with 8 bases lining up with TRBD1. Germline V gene lookup returns CDR1 MNHEY and CDR2 SVGAGI. V was pared by 5 bases and J by 4 bases, with 7 bases of the junction left unmatched. The CDR3 has 15 residues. CDR3 sequence (DNA): TGTGCCAGCAGTCTCACCGGGACAGGTTACAATGAGCAGTTCTTC. Amino acids: CASSLTGTGYNEQFF.

This chain connects TRBV27 to TRBJ2-1, with 12 bases that match TRBD1. J was trimmed by 10 bases and V by 4 bases; bases with no gene match: 5. CDR3 length: 14 amino acids. Germline CDR1 and CDR2: MNHEY and SMNVEV (reference sequence). In DNA form, the CDR3 reads TGTGCCAGCAGTTGGGACAGGGGGCCTTACGAGCAGTTCTTC. The encoded protein is CASSWDRGPYEQFF.

The chain employs TRBV2 and TRBJ2-7, with D possibly matching TRBD2 (5 bases). Germline V gene data show CDR1 as SNHLY and CDR2 as FYNNEI. Trimming left V 0 bases short and J 6 bases short, with 12 bases between. The CDR3 runs 14 residues. CDR3 loop: CASSEAGEWREQYF. CDR3 coding DNA: TGTGCCAGCAGTGAAGCCGGGGAGTGGCGCGAGCAGTACTTC.

This chain uses TRBV5-1 with TRBJ1-1; D call uncertain. Per the germline V gene, CDR1 is SGHRS and CDR2 is YFSETQ. Trimming stripped 0 bases from V and 1 base from J, with 7 bases between. This CDR3 spans 14 amino acids. The CDR3 DNA reads as TGCGCCAGCAGCTTGGGACACCAGAACACTGAAGCTTTCTTT. Protein sequence: CASSLGHQNTEAFF.

The rearrangement uses TRBV28 and TRBJ1-2, with TRBD1 matching 8 bases. Germline CDR1 reads MDHEN; CDR2 reads SYDVKM. This CDR3 comprises 14 residues. V was clipped by 5 bases and J by 7 bases; unmatched bases: 9. In DNA form, the CDR3 reads TGTGCCAGCAGTCCCCCCGGGACAGGCTTTGGCTACACCTTC. This translates into CASSPPGTGFGYTF.

The CDR3 here is CASSPRTGGNYGYTF. The CDR3 nucleotides are TGTGCCAGCAGTCCACGGACAGGGGGAAACTATGGCTACACCTTC. The chain joins TRBV28 to TRBJ1-2; 10 bases are a match to TRBD1. The germline V gene has CDR1 MDHEN and CDR2 SYDVKM. The CDR3 has 15 residues. V gave up 5 bases and J gave up 2 bases; unmatched junction bases: 5.

This chain uses TRBV10-2 with TRBJ2-7; D is possibly TRBD1 (6 bases). Germline V lookup: CDR1 WSHSY, CDR2 SAAADI. CDR3 length: 13 amino acids. V lost 6 bases to trimming and J lost 6 bases, with 15 bases between them. In nucleotides, the CDR3 is TGCGCCAGCAGGAGACCAAGGGGGAGCGAGCAGTACTTC. Its protein product is CASRRPRGSEQYF.

This sequence joins TRBV10-3 and TRBJ2-5; the match to TRBD1 covers 7 bases. V trimming: 8 bases; J trimming: 3 bases; junction bases outside the gene matches: 0. Germline V gives CDR1 ENHRY, CDR2 SYGVKD. The CDR3 contains 11 residues. Here the CDR3 DNA reads TGTGCCATCGGGACAGAAGAGACCCAGTACTTC. Translated, it gives CAIGTEETQYF.

V is TRBV27 and J is TRBJ2-1, with a weak D call TRBD1 (6 bases). Germline assignment: CDR1 MNHEY and CDR2 SMNVEV (reference sequence). Trimming left V 8 bases short and J 4 bases short, with 15 bases between. The CDR3 has 14 amino acids. CDR3 DNA: TGTGCCAGCGCCCCAGGGGCCGCTTACAATGAGCAGTTCTTC. It codes for CASAPGAAYNEQFF.

The V call is TRBV28, the J call TRBJ2-7; possible D gene TRBD2, 6 bases. V was shortened by 6 bases and J by 5 bases, with 20 bases between the two germline ends. The CDR3 loop spans 15 amino acids. Germline V gene sequence: CDR1 MDHEN, CDR2 SYDVKM. This chain's CDR3 is CASSGGGAGGNEQYF. In DNA, the CDR3 is TGTGCCAGCAGCGGGGGTGGGGCAGGAGGGAACGAGCAGTACTTC.

The chain is built from TRBV5-1 and TRBJ2-7; 12 bases agree with TRBD1. Germline loops: CDR1 SGHRS, CDR2 YFSETQ. This CDR3 contains 16 residues. Germline trimming cut 4 bases from V and 5 bases from J; bases unmatched to any gene: 10. The CDR3 coding sequence is TGCGCCAGCAGCCTAGAGCTCGGGACAGGGGGCCACGAGCAGTACTTC. As protein: CASSLELGTGGHEQYF.

The chain recombines TRBV5-1 with TRBJ2-5; 7 bases are a match to TRBD2. V shed 4 bases, J shed 4 bases, and the junction held 13 bases outside the gene matches. The CDR3 sequence is 16 residues long. Per the germline V gene, CDR1 is SGHRS and CDR2 is YFSETQ. The CDR3 loop reads CASSLQGGASRETQYF. DNA of the CDR3: TGCGCCAGCAGCCTCCAGGGAGGGGCTAGCCGAGAGACCCAGTACTTC.

This clone has a single count. The rearrangement joins TRBV4-1 to TRBJ2-7, with D tentatively TRBD2 (6 bases). Germline CDR1 reads MGHRA; CDR2 reads YSYEKL. The CDR3 has 15 amino acids. V lost 0 bases and J lost 3, with 12 bases in between. CDR3 region: CASSQEGGTGYEQYF. The CDR3 DNA sequence: TGCGCCAGCAGCCAAGAGGGCGGGACGGGCTACGAGCAGTACTTC.

The chain employs TRBV27 and TRBJ2-3; D is unclear. The CDR3 spans 16 residues. Germline lookup yields CDR1 MNHEY and CDR2 SMNVEV (reference sequence). The V end lost 2 bases, the J end lost 0 bases, and 12 bases lay between the germline ends. This chain's CDR3 is CASSLREEYSTDTQYF. In nucleotides, the CDR3 is TGTGCCAGCAGTTTACGCGAAGAATATAGCACAGATACGCAGTATTTT.

In this sample, this clone turned up once. The V and J genes are TRBV27 and TRBJ1-1; D uncertain. Trimming cost V 6 bases and J 4 bases, with 15 bases left between them. The germline V gene encodes CDR1 MNHEY and CDR2 SMNVEV (reference sequence). The CDR3 has 14 amino acids. CDR3 region: CASRTSDLGTEAFF. The CDR3 DNA reads as TGTGCCAGCAGGACTTCGGATCTGGGCACTGAAGCTTTCTTT.